Described below is a single T cell receptor (beta chain) sequence and its context. What it recognizes is unknown. Profiling relied on immunoSEQ multiplex PCR, and the TCRdb table lists in-frame clones only, not all of them. In the table there are some 450,000 clones, about 92% of which are singletons. This specimen comes from a study of Ad26.COV2.S vaccination and SARS-CoV-2 variants. Study context: Dosing was one shot or two shots 56 days apart.

General study findings and limits: Spike-specific TCR breadth was greater after Ad26.COV2.S than placebo.

Treatment defined: around 19 received Ad26.COV2.S at low or high dose, single or two shots; several received placebo; per-sample allocation not given. On day 63 after the first injection, vaccine and placebo recipients gave samples. The germline V gene encodes CDR1 SGHRS and CDR2 YFSETQ. The V end lost 4 bases, the J end lost 4 bases, and 14 bases lay between the germline ends. The CDR3 is 14 residues long. The material sequenced was peripheral blood, taken in a trial of Ad26.COV2.S vaccine versus placebo. The rearrangement joins TRBV5-1 to TRBJ2-5; D is perhaps TRBD1 or TRBD2 (6 bases each). This receptor was obtained from a person between 18 and 65 years old who received the Ad26.COV2.S COVID-19 vaccine or a placebo. The CDR3 here is CASSPSGGGETQYF. In DNA form, the CDR3 reads TGCGCCAGCAGCCCGAGCGGAGGGGGAGAGACCCAGTACTTC.